This T cell receptor (beta chain) was retrieved from a study of T cells in Graves' hyperthyroidism and ophthalmopathy. Amplification targeted TCR beta CDR3 regions from RNA transcripts. During a first-round RT-PCR of the TCR CDR3, the HTBI primer set was used. Using its own MiXCR run on the multiplex PCR reads, TCRdb lists one record per CDR3 protein. Altogether 550,000 to 800,000 distinct CDR3 sequences are present, approximately 16% being singletons, with the ten largest covering approximately 8.4%. From less than 13 ml of fresh peripheral blood, PBMCs were isolated. The CDR3 is 20 residues long. CDR1 is LNHDA and CDR2 is SQIVND in the germline V gene (reference sequence). V lost 6 bases to trimming and J lost 0 bases; unmatched junction nucleotides: 19.

Sequencing used blood. V gene TRBV19 combines with J gene TRBJ2-7, with TRBD1 matching over 11 bases. The sequence was obtained from a man between 18 and 35 years old with Graves' hyperthyroidism. The CDR3 region has the DNA TGTGCCAGTAGGGAAACGTCGGGACAGGGGGAGAATTTTGGCTCCTACGAGCAGTACTTC. This sequence encodes CASRETSGQGENFGSYEQYF.